This paragraph reports one T cell receptor (beta chain). What it binds is not known. The data derive from a study of molecular identifiers for immune sequencing clone quantification. Overall study findings and caveats: Detecting spiked Jurkat TCR RNA from one cell among approximately 1 million naive cells was reportedly possible.

Deletions cut 1 base from V and 8 bases from J, with 15 bases between. The CDR3 is made up of 14 amino acids. Germline lookup yields CDR1 SGHVS and CDR2 FNYEAQ. TCRdb re-called the PCR reads through MiXCR, storing one row per CDR3 protein. Of around 480,000 distinct CDR3 sequences in the sample, about 21% were seen once. Libraries used roughly 19,000 to 1,100,000 sorted naive CD8 T cells and 10%, 30% or 50% RNA input. The sequence was collected from a human donor in good health. Some libraries in this study had Jurkat cell RNA spiked in. Sequencing used naive CD8+ T cells from blood, with Jurkat cell RNA spiked in. Indicated subset: FACS-sorted CD8+CD4-CCR7+CD45RA+ naive T cells. The gene calls are TRBV7-6 and TRBJ2-7; maybe TRBD1 (7 bases). The CDR3 DNA follows: TGTGCCAGCAGCTTAGGGGGGGACAGTTACAAGCAGTACTTC. The encoded protein is CASSLGGDSYKQYF.